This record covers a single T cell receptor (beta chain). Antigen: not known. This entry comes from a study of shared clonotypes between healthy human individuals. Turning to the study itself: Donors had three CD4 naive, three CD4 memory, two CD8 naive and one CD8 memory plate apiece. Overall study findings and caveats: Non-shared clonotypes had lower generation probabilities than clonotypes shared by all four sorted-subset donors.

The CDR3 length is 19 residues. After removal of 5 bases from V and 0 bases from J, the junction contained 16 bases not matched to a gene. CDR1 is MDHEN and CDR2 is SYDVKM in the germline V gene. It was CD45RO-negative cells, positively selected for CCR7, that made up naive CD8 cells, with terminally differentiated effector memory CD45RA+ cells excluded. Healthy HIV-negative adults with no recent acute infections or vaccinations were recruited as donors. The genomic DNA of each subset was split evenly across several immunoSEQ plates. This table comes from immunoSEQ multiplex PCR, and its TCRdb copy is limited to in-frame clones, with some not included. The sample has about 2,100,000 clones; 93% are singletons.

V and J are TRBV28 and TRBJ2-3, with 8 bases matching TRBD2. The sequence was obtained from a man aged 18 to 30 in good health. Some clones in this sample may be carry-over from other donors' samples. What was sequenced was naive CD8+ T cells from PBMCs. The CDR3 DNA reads TGTGCCAGCAGTCTTCTTGCGGGGATACTAGCGGACAGCACAGATACGCAGTATTTT. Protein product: CASSLLAGILADSTDTQYF.